The source of this T cell receptor beta chain is a study of shared clonotypes between healthy human individuals (dated by TCRdb to 2019 to 2021). Regarding the complete study: The cohort included three men and a couple of women between 18 and 49 years of age. Different laboratories and diverse techniques were used to prepare libraries and sequence TCR repertoires, to increase sequencing depth and limit assay-specific biases. To estimate repertoire size and how much clonotype sharing occurs between individuals, the study deeply sequenced the blood TCR repertoires of five healthy adults. Each donor's leukapheresis produced roughly between roughly 0.85 and 9.5 billion PBMCs. Per donor, three plates each were used for CD4 naive and CD4 memory, two for CD8 naive, and one for CD8 memory. General study outcomes and caveats: Larger estimated clonotype richness was generally found for naive subsets than for memory subsets. Even with the large sequencing depth, rarefaction of the sorted-subset datasets indicated that sequencing was incomplete. Pairwise subsampling led to the expectation that sequencing depth would affect the degree of clonotype sharing among donors. The small number of donors limited the genetic and exposure-history diversity represented. Across a few donors, approximately 4.6% of naive CD4, roughly 3.3% of naive CD8, about 2.3% of memory CD4, and roughly 0.41% of memory CD8 clonotypes were shared. Higher generation probabilities were observed for clonotypes shared by all four sorted-subset donors than for non-shared clonotypes. Sampling was limited to blood, and TCR repertoires in tissue likely differ from TCR repertoires in blood.

The CDR1 and CDR2 encoded by the germline V gene are SGHTA and FQGNSA. The CDR3 covers 14 residues, taking in both the cysteine and the phenylalanine. Only the CDR3 portion is preserved as DNA: 42 bases, with reading frame beginning at the first base. The germline V and J ends show losses of 7 bases and 2 bases respectively, and no gene match explains 8 bases of the junction. TCR CDR3 regions were amplified from genomic DNA by multiplex PCR using the deep immunoSEQ assay. Extracted genomic DNA from each cell subset was distributed evenly across all wells of several immunoSEQ 96-well plates, and each plate was treated as a replicate. For sorted subsets, each replicate PCR was loaded with about 0.2 ug genomic DNA, equivalent to 30,000 to 35,000 T cell genomes. Purified libraries were quantified with a Qubit 3.0 fluorometer, sized on a Bioanalyzer 2100, and re-quantified with the KAPA Library Quantification kit. Each immunoSEQ 96-well plate was sequenced on its own single-read 150-cycle Illumina NextSeq 550 flow cell. Regarding the original processing steps: Because the immunoSEQ output held only junctional sequences and lacked quality scores, the filtering could not match the filtering applied to full-length reads. To assign V/J genes and CDR3, sequences were annotated using PyIR, a Python wrapper for IgBLAST v1.9, with IMGT germline references. Reads were filtered out if the reads had weak V/J assignments (E-value above 1e-6), no CDR3, stop codons, out-of-frame junctions, or ambiguous translated residues. A V3J clonotype was defined by an identical inferred V gene, J gene, and CDR3 amino acid sequence. Percentage overlap between repertoires was computed as shared unique clonotypes divided by the size of the smaller repertoire. Repertoire richness was assessed with RTK rarefaction, the Chao1 estimator, and Recon v2.1 estimates of unobserved clonotypes. For all TCRbeta clonotypes obtained by the gDNA method from a few donors, generation probabilities were computed with OLGA. In TCRdb, the immuneACCESS table is reduced to in-frame sequences with V and J assigned. These tables do not hold every clone; where another copy was compared, an unresolved V gene accounts for under half, and the others remain unexplained. D and trimming come from the DNA, and the V and J calls and clone size come from that table. Within this sample are around 320,000 clones, with roughly 84% of them counted one time only. Together, the top ten hold 15% to 20% of the sample.

The donors were healthy, HIV-negative adults who had no recently reported acute infections or vaccinations. Only Caucasian adults living in Nashville, Tennessee, USA were represented among the donors. CD8 memory samples consisted of magnetically selected CD45RO+ cells combined with CCR7-negative CD45RA+ effector memory (TemRA) cells. Blood was obtained by leukapheresis, after which PBMCs were separated by Ficoll-Histopaque density gradient centrifugation and cryopreserved in liquid nitrogen vapor phase. Analytical flow cytometry was used to check the purity and quantity of each magnetically sorted T cell population. From each sorted fraction, genomic DNA was isolated and quantified by UV absorbance on a Nanodrop 2000c. Notes on this clone: The target of this receptor is not known. The input lacks base qualities; no much larger clone sits a single base away.

The sequence derives from a man in his late teens or twenties in good health. Recombination joined TRBV7-2 with TRBJ2-7, and TRBD2 aligns with 7 junction nucleotides. Material for sequencing was memory CD8+ T cells sorted from blood. The meaning of the sample's cell subset or site label: CD45RO+ cells pooled with CCR7-negative TemRA cells. CDR3 protein: CASNLGLDPYEQYF. The DNA sequence is as follows: TGTGCCAGCAACCTAGGACTAGATCCCTACGAGCAGTACTTC.